The entry below describes one TCR beta chain. The data were taken from a study of blood T cell repertoires in COVID-19. Original methodology: Cell counts per sample came from amplifying reference gene primers. Only in-frame clones appear in the TCRdb table, and some are missing; sequencing was by immunoSEQ multiplex PCR. V and J calls and clone size follow that table, whereas D and trimming were derived from the DNA. The sample carries hundreds of thousands of clones, about 89% recorded once. This CDR3 contains 15 residues. The ends lost 8 bases at V and 5 bases at J; junction bases unmatched: 15. Looked up from germline, CDR1 is SGHKS and CDR2 is YYEKEE (reference sequence).

This TCR came from a woman aged 45-60 years with COVID-19, enrolled during active disease. The sequenced sample consisted of peripheral blood. The chain carries TRBV5-5 and TRBJ2-7, with 8 nucleotides matching TRBD1. CDR3 residues: CASQLGVDRGHEQYF. CDR3 DNA: TGTGCCAGTCAGCTTGGGGTAGACAGGGGACACGAGCAGTACTTC.